This TCR beta chain was sequenced for a study of blood T cells in healthy people across ages. The use of a sample-barcoded 5' primer and a J-beta primer mix characterized a second PCR of 7 to 11 cycles. MiXCR, run by TCRdb on the 5' RACE reads, gives a single entry per CDR3 protein. Here the sample spans approximately 800,000 distinct CDR3 sequences, about 26% being singletons. The same data also went into a second study, on T cells of mothers and their children.

Sequenced input: blood. The sequence was obtained from a boy aged 5-17 years in good health.

CDR3 DNA: TGTGCCAGCAGCTTGGGTGAGGAGGGGACAGATACGCAGTATTTT. The encoded protein is CASSLGEEGTDTQYF. The rearrangement uses TRBV5-4 and TRBJ2-3, with TRBD2 as a possible D gene (6 bases). Germline lookup yields CDR1 SGHNT and CDR2 YYREEE (reference sequence). Trimming removed 0 bases from V and 3 bases from J, with 11 bases in between. The CDR3 consists of 15 residues.